What follows describes a single TCR beta chain. Its antigen remains unidentified. These data belong to a study of Graves' ophthalmopathy and Graves' hyperthyroidism. Study-level results: Blood shared most expanded thyroid clonotypes above 0.001 frequency.

Amplifying from RNA transcripts, the study obtained TCR beta CDR3 regions. Scientists carried out first-round RT-PCR using HTBI primers and then a second-round multiplex PCR. From the multiplex PCR reads, TCRdb called clonotypes with MiXCR, one entry per CDR3 protein. The table lists hundreds of thousands of distinct CDR3 sequences, around 45% of them singletons, with 40% to 55% in the top ten. Trimming stripped 4 bases from V and 5 bases from J, with 15 bases between. The CDR3 extends over 14 amino acids. Looked up from germline, CDR1 is SNHLY and CDR2 is FYNNEI. The sequenced material came from peripheral blood. This TCR was sampled from an adult man with Graves' ophthalmopathy. This chain connects TRBV2 to TRBJ2-7; weak D call: TRBD2 (5 bases). The CDR3 region is CASSVTKSGNEQYF. The CDR3 DNA follows: TGTGCCAGCAGTGTTACTAAATCGGGGAACGAGCAGTACTTC.